Below are 19 T cell receptor beta chains sequenced from a single sample in a study of regulatory and conventional T cells in RAG deficiency. Assay used: immunoSEQ multiplex PCR; TCRdb lists only in-frame clones, some missing. In the table there are around 30,000 clones, more than 80% of which are singletons. These data were also reused for a study on regulatory T cells. Per that paper: Primers: 52 TRBV forward and 13 TRBJ reverse.

The source material was CD8+ T cells sorted from blood. These receptors were taken from a human donor in good health.

V gene TRBV6-5 combines with J gene TRBJ2-1, with a possible D match to TRBD2 (6 bases). The CDR3 totals 15 residues. V was cut by 5 bases and J by 4 bases, with 15 bases left in between. CDR1 and CDR2 (germline): MNHEY, SVGAGI. Written as DNA, the CDR3 is TGTGCCAGCAGTCCGATAGCGGAATTTTACAATGAGCAGTTCTTC. This translates into CASSPIAEFYNEQFF.

DNA for the CDR3: TGTGCCAGTAGTGGATGGACAGGAGCGAACACCGGGGAGCTGTTTTTT. It is translated as CASSGWTGANTGELFF. This chain links TRBV19 with TRBJ2-2; 7 bases match TRBD1. The length of the CDR3 is 16 residues. Looked up from germline, CDR1 is LNHDA and CDR2 is SQIVND (reference sequence). Trimming removed 5 bases from V and 0 bases from J; junction bases left unmatched: 6.

The V and J genes are TRBV12-5 and TRBJ2-5, with TRBD2 matching over 8 bases. Judging by the DNA end, TRBJ2-7 fits better; the J call may be wrong. CDR3 size: 16 residues. In germline, CDR1 is LGHNT, CDR2 FRNRAP. The CDR3 here is CASGLVRGGSYYEQYF. The CDR3, as DNA: TGTGCTAGTGGTTTGGTACGCGGGGGGTCCTACTACGAGCAGTACTTC.

V is TRBV5-6 and J is TRBJ1-4, with D perhaps TRBD1 (6 bases). The germline V gene has CDR1 SGHDT and CDR2 YYEEEE. V lost 4 bases and J lost 0, with 13 bases in between. This CDR3 has 16 residues. This CDR3 reads CASSPDRISTNEKLFF. CDR3 nucleotides: TGTGCCAGCAGCCCGGACAGAATCTCAACTAATGAAAAACTGTTTTTT.

J is TRBJ2-7 and V is TRBV27; TRBD2 matches at 7 bases. With V trimmed by 2 bases and J by 9 bases, 10 bases remained unmatched. The CDR3 loop spans 14 amino acids. Germline CDR1 is MNHEY and CDR2 is SMNVEV (reference sequence). Here the CDR3 reads CASSLTRGSLRQYF. The CDR3 nucleotides are TGTGCCAGCAGTTTAACGCGCGGGAGTCTGAGGCAGTACTTC.

The rearrangement uses TRBV29-1 and TRBJ2-5; D is unresolved. The CDR3 contains 12 residues. Germline V gene sequence: CDR1 SQVTM, CDR2 ANQGSEA. V lost 3 bases and J 5 bases, leaving 10 bases between the germline ends. CDR3 in DNA: TGCAGCGTTGAGGTCCCGCGGGAGACCCAGTACTTC. Its translation: CSVEVPRETQYF. The full variable domain, with the rest looked up from reference TRBV29-1 and TRBJ2-5, is SAVISQKPSRDICQRGTSLTIQCQVDSQVTMMFWYRQQPGQSLTLIATANQGSEATYESGFVIDKFPISRPNLTFSTLTVSNMSPEDSSIYLCSVEVPRETQYFGPGTRLLVL.

The CDR3 DNA sequence: TGTGCCAGCAGTTTAGAGTACCCAATCTACAATGAGCAGTTCTTC. Translating gives CASSLEYPIYNEQFF. The chain couples TRBV27 to TRBJ2-1; D gene uncertain. With 2 bases removed from V and 3 bases from J, the gap between germline ends came to 11 bases. This CDR3 contains 15 residues. The V gene's germline CDR1 is MNHEY and CDR2 SMNVEV (reference sequence).

The chain carries TRBV27 and TRBJ1-1; 9 bases are a match to TRBD1. The CDR3 totals 17 residues. Germline assignment: CDR1 MNHEY and CDR2 SMNVEV (reference sequence). Trimming took 3 bases from V and 4 from J; bases not matched to a gene: 12. CDR3 sequence reads: CASSLLGQGAKGTEAFF. CDR3 bases: TGTGCCAGCAGTTTGTTGGGACAGGGTGCTAAGGGCACTGAAGCTTTCTTT.

This chain links TRBV11-3 with TRBJ2-1; 10 bases are shared with TRBD2. Trimming cost V 3 bases and J 6 bases; bases outside gene matches: 5. The V gene's germline CDR1 is SGHNT and CDR2 YENEEA. The CDR3 totals 15 residues. This CDR3 reads CASSFLAGVSNEQFF. The CDR3, as DNA: TGTGCCAGCAGCTTCCTAGCGGGAGTATCCAATGAGCAGTTCTTC.

The chain employs TRBV27 and TRBJ1-1; tentatively, D is TRBD1 (6 bases). The CDR3 consists of 18 residues. Germline V CDR1 and CDR2: MNHEY, SMNVEV (reference sequence). The ends were cut back, 0 bases at V and 0 bases at J, with 17 bases in the middle. The CDR3, as DNA: TGTGCCAGCAGTTTATCGCCGGGGGCGAGGAATATGAACACTGAAGCTTTCTTT. This sequence encodes CASSLSPGARNMNTEAFF.

The chain recombines TRBV28 with TRBJ2-7, with no clear D. The germline V and J ends were trimmed by 0 bases and 0 bases, with 6 bases remaining between them. In germline, CDR1 is MDHEN, CDR2 SYDVKM. The CDR3 runs to 14 residues. CDR3 DNA sequence: TGTGCCAGCAGTTTATGGGTCAGCTCCTACGAGCAGTACTTC. Its protein is CASSLWVSSYEQYF.

V is TRBV6-5 and J is TRBJ1-2, with TRBD1 identical over 7 bases. Germline loops: CDR1 MNHEY, CDR2 SVGAGI. The CDR3 covers 12 residues. The trim removed 7 bases at V and 6 bases at J, leaving 5 bases unmatched. The CDR3 is CASTKGANGYTF. Written as DNA, the CDR3 is TGTGCCAGCACCAAGGGGGCCAATGGCTACACCTTC.

The chain couples TRBV5-1 to TRBJ1-5; D gene ambiguous. This CDR3 has 13 amino acids. CDR1 is SGHRS and CDR2 is YFSETQ in the germline V gene. The V gene lost 4 bases and the J gene lost 6 bases, with 11 bases spanning the gap. The CDR3 sequence is CASSTGDGQPQHF. CDR3 nucleotide sequence: TGCGCCAGCAGCACCGGAGATGGTCAGCCCCAGCATTTT.

CDR3: CASAGSSYEQYF. In DNA, the CDR3 is TGTGCCAGCGCGGGCAGCTCCTACGAGCAGTACTTC. The V call is TRBV27, the J call TRBJ2-7; D might be TRBD2 (5 bases). Germline assignment: CDR1 MNHEY and CDR2 SMNVEV (reference sequence). V shed 8 bases and J shed 0 bases, with 8 bases lying between them. The CDR3 length is 12 residues.

This chain links TRBV6-8 with TRBJ2-7, with D possibly TRBD2 on 5 matching bases. Germline assignment: CDR1 MNHGY and CDR2 SAAAGT. The CDR3 is 14 residues long. Trimming removed 6 bases from V and 2 bases from J, with 14 bases in between. CDR3 residues: CASRPLRGAYEQYF. The CDR3 region has the DNA TGTGCCAGCAGGCCGCTACGGGGAGCCTACGAGCAGTACTTC.

The chain carries TRBV7-7 and TRBJ1-1; D remains unclear. V was pared by 0 bases and J by 4 bases, with 6 bases between. This CDR3 region has 13 residues. The germline V gene encodes CDR1 SSHAT and CDR2 FNYEAQ (reference sequence). The CDR3 sequence: CASSLAQATEAFF. The CDR3, as DNA: TGTGCCAGCAGCTTAGCGCAGGCCACTGAAGCTTTCTTT. Supplemented by reference TRBV7-7 and TRBJ1-1, the full variable domain reads GAGVSQSPRYKVTKRGQDVTLRCDPISSHATLYWYQQALGQGPEFLTYFNYEAQPDKSGLPSDRFSAERPEGSISTLTIQRTEQRDSAMYRCASSLAQATEAFFGQGTRLTVV.

The chain carries TRBV9 and TRBJ1-6; D not certain. Germline V CDR1 and CDR2: SGDLS, YYNGEE. CDR3 length: 14 residues. V dropped 2 bases and J dropped 6 bases, with 9 bases sitting between them. CDR3 DNA sequence: TGTGCCAGCAGCGTCGGGAGTAGTAATTCACCCCTCCACTTT. It encodes CASSVGSSNSPLHF. The entire variable domain, with the rest obtained from reference TRBV9 and TRBJ1-6, is as follows: DSGVTQTPKHLITATGQRVTLRCSPRSGDLSVYWYQQSLDQGLQFLIQYYNGEERAKGNILERFSAQQFPDLHSELNLSSLELGDSALYFCASSVGSSNSPLHFGNGTRLTVT.

With regard to this clone: In this CDR3 the conserved last residue, phenylalanine or tryptophan, is missing, so a read error is likely. V gene TRBV6-6 combines with J gene TRBJ1-1; D call uncertain. From germline, CDR1 is MNHNY and CDR2 SVGAGI (reference sequence). Trimming took 2 bases from V and 6 from J, leaving 4 bases between them. CDR3 size: 11 residues. The CDR3 DNA is TGTGCCAGCAGTTACACTTCTGAAGCTTTCTCT. Encoded protein: CASSYTSEAFS.

The V gene is TRBV6-7, the J gene TRBJ2-7; TRBD1 agrees at 7 bases. TRBV6-7 is an open reading frame whose function is uncertain. Trimming removed 6 bases from V and 0 bases from J; junction bases left unmatched: 5. The CDR3 consists of 14 residues. CDR3 sequence (DNA): TGTGCCAGCAGCGCCGACAGGGCCTCCTACGAGCAGTACTTC. Translation: CASSADRASYEQYF.